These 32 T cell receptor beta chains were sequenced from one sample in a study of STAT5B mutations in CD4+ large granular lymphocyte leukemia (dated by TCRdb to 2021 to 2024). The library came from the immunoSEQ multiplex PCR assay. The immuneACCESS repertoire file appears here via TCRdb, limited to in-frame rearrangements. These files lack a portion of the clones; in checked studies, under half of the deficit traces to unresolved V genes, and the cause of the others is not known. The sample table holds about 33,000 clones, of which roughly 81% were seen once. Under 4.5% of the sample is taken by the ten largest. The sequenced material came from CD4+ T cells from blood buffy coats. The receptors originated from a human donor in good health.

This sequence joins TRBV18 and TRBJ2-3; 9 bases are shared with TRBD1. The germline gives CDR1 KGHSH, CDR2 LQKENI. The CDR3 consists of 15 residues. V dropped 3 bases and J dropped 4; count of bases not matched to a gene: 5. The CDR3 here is CASSPGQGLADTQYF. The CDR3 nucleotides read TGTGCCAGCTCACCGGGACAGGGTTTGGCAGATACGCAGTATTTT.

Here the CDR3 DNA reads TGTGCCAGCAGTTTATGGATTCCGCCTTTTACCACCGGGGAGCTGTTTTTT. Amino acid sequence: CASSLWIPPFTTGELFF. This chain links TRBV28 with TRBJ2-2; no definite D call. Between the trimmed V and J ends, which lost 0 bases and 4 bases, there was a span of 15 bases. Germline lookup yields CDR1 MDHEN and CDR2 SYDVKM. The CDR3 sequence is 17 residues long.

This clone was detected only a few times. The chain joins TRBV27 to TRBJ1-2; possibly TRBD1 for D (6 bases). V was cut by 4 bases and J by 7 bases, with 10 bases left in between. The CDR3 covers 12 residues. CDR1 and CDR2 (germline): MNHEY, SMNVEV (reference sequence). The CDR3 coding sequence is TGTGCCAGCAGTTCAGGGGCAGGTGGCTACACCTTC. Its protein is CASSSGAGGYTF.

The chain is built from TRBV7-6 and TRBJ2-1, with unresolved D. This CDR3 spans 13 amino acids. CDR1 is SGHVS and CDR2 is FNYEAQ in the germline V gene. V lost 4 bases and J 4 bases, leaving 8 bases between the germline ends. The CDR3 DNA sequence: TGTGCCAGCAGCTCGGATTTTTACAATGAGCAGTTCTTC. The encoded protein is CASSSDFYNEQFF.

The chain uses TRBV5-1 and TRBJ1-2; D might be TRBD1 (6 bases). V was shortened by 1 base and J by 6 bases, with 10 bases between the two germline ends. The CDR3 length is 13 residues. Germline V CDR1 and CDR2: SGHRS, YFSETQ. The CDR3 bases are TGCGCCAGCAGCTTGACAGGGTTCGATGGCTACACCTTC. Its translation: CASSLTGFDGYTF.

CDR3 sequence: CASGLASGSGDYGYTF. The CDR3 coding sequence is TGTGCTAGTGGTTTGGCCTCAGGGTCCGGGGACTATGGCTACACCTTC. The genes are TRBV12-5 and TRBJ1-2; D is possibly TRBD1 (5 bases). Germline CDR1 and CDR2: LGHNT and FRNRAP. The CDR3 has 16 residues. The ends were cut back, 1 base at V and 3 bases at J, with 15 bases in the middle.

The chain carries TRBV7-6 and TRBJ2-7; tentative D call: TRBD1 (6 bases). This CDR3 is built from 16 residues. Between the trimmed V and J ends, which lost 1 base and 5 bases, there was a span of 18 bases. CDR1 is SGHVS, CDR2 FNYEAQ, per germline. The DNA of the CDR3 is TGTGCCAGCAGCTTAGTGGGTGGGGCAGGGGTGAACGAGCAGTACTTC. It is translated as CASSLVGGAGVNEQYF. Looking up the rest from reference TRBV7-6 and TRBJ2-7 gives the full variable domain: GAGVSQSPRYKVTKRGQDVALRCDPISGHVSLYWYRQALGQGPEFLTYFNYEAQQDKSGLPNDRFSAERPEGSISTLTIQRTEQRDSAMYRCASSLVGGAGVNEQYFGPGTRLTVT.

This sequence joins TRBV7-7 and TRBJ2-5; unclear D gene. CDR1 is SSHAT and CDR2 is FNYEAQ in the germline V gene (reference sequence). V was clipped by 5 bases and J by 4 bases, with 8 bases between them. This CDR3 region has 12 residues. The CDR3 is CASSRPGETQYF. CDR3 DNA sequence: TGTGCCAGCAGCCGACCCGGAGAGACCCAGTACTTC.

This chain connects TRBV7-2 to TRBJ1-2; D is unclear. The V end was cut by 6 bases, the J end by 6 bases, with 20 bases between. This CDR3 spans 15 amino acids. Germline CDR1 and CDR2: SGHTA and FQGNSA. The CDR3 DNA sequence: TGTGCCAGCAGTCAATTTTATGCGGGTAGCAATGGCTACACCTTC. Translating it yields CASSQFYAGSNGYTF.

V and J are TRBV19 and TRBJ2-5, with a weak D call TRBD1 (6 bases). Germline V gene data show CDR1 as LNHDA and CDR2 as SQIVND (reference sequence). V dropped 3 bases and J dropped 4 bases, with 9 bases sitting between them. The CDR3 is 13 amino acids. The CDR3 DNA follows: TGTGCCAGTAGTATGGGCAGGGGAGAGACCCAGTACTTC. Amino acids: CASSMGRGETQYF.

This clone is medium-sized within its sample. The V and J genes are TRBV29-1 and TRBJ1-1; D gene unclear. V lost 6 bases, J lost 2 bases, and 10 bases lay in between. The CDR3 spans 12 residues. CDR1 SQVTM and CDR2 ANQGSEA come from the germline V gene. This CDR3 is CSVLPPNTEAFF. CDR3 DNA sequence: TGCAGCGTCCTCCCACCAAACACTGAAGCTTTCTTT.

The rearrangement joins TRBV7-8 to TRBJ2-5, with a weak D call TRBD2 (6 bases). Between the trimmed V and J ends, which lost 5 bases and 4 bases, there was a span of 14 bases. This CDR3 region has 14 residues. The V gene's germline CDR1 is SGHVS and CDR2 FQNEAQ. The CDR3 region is CASSLRRVPETQYF. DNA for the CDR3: TGTGCCAGCAGCCTAAGGAGGGTCCCAGAGACCCAGTACTTC.

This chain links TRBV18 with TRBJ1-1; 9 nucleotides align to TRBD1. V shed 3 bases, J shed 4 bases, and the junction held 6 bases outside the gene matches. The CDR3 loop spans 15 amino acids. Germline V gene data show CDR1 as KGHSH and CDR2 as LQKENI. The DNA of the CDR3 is TGTGCCAGCTCACCGCGGACAGGGGCCCTCACTGAAGCTTTCTTT. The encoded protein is CASSPRTGALTEAFF.

The CDR3 DNA reads TGTGCCTGGACTACCCAAGAGACCCAGTACTTC. It yields the protein CAWTTQETQYF. The chain links TRBV30 to TRBJ2-5; no clear D gene. The V end lost 4 bases, the J end lost 1 base, and 4 bases lay between the germline ends. This CDR3 comprises 11 residues. From germline, CDR1 is GTSNPN and CDR2 SVGIG (reference sequence). Looking up the rest from reference TRBV30 and TRBJ2-5 gives the full variable domain: SQTIHQWPATLVQPVGSPLSLECTVEGTSNPNLYWYRQAAGRGLQLLFYSVGIGQISSEVPQNLSASRPQDRQFILSSKKLLLSDSGFYLCAWTTQETQYFGPGTRLLVL.

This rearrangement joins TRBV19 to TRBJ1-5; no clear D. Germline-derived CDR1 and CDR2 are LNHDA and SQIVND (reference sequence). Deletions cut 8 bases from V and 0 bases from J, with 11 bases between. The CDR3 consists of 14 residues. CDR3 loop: CASVKVNSNQPQHF. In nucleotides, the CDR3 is TGTGCCAGTGTTAAGGTGAATAGCAATCAGCCCCAGCATTTT.

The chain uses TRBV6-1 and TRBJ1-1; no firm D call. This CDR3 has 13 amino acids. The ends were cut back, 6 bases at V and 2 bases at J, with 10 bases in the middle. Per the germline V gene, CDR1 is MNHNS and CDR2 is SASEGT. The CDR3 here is CASRLKENTEAFF. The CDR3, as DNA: TGTGCCAGCAGATTGAAAGAAAACACTGAAGCTTTCTTT.

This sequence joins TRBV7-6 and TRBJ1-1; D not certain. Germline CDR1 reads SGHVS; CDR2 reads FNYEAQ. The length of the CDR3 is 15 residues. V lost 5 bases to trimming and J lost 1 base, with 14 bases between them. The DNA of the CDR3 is TGTGCCAGCAGCCCCGCCTATGTTCGGAACACTGAAGCTTTCTTT. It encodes CASSPAYVRNTEAFF.

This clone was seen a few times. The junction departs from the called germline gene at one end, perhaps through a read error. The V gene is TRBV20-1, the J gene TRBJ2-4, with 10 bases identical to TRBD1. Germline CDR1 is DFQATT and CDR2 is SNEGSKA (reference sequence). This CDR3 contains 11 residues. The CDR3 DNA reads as TGCAGTGCACCATCCCGGGACAGGGGTGATTTC. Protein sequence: CSAPSRDRGDF.

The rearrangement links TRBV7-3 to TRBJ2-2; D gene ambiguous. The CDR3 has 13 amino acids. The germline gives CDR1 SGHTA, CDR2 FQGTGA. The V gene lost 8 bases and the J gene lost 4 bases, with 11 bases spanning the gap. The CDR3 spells CASASSFTGELFF. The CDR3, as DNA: TGTGCCAGCGCTTCTAGTTTCACCGGGGAGCTGTTTTTT.

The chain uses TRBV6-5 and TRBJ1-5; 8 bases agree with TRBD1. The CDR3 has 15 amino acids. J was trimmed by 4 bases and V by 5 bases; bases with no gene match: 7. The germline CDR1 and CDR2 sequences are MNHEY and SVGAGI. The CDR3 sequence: CASSRQGSINQPQHF. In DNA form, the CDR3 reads TGTGCCAGCAGTCGACAGGGGTCAATTAATCAGCCCCAGCATTTT.

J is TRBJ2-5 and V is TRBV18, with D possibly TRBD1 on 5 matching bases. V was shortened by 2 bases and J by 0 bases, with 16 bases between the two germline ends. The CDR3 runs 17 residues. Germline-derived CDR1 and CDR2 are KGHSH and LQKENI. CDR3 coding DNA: TGTGCCAGCTCACCAAATCAGATAGGGGAATACCAAGAGACCCAGTACTTC. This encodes CASSPNQIGEYQETQYF.

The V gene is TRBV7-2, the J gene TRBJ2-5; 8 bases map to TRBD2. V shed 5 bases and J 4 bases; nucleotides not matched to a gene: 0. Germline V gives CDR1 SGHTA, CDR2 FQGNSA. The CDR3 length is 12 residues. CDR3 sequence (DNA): TGTGCCAGCAGCCGGGGGGGAGAGACCCAGTACTTC. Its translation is CASSRGGETQYF.

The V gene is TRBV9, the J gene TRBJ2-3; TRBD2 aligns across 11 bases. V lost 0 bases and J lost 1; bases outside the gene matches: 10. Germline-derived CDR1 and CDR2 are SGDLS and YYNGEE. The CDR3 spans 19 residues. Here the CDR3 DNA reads TGTGCCAGCAGCGTAGGGATAGGAACGGGACTAGCGGGCACAGATACGCAGTATTTT. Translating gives CASSVGIGTGLAGTDTQYF.

The chain's CDR3 is CASSLYTGGGQETQYF. In DNA form, the CDR3 reads TGTGCCAGCAGCTTATATACGGGGGGCGGGCAAGAGACCCAGTACTTC. The chain uses TRBV13 and TRBJ2-5, with D possibly matching TRBD2 (7 bases). CDR1 is PRHDT, CDR2 FYEKMQ, per germline (reference sequence). The V gene lost 2 bases and the J gene lost 2 bases, with 15 bases spanning the gap. This CDR3 comprises 16 residues.

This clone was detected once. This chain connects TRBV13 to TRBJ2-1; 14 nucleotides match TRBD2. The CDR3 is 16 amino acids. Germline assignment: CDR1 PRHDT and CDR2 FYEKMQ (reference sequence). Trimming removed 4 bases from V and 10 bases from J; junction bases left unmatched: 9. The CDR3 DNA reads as TGTGCCAGCAGCTCCTGGACTAGCGGGGGGAGGTGGGAGCAGTTCTTC. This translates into CASSSWTSGGRWEQFF.

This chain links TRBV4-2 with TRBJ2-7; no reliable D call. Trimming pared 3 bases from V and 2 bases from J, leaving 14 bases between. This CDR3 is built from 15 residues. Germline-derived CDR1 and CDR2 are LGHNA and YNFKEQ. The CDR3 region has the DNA TGTGCCAGCAGCCAGTCGGACGGCAACACCTACGAGCAGTACTTC. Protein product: CASSQSDGNTYEQYF.

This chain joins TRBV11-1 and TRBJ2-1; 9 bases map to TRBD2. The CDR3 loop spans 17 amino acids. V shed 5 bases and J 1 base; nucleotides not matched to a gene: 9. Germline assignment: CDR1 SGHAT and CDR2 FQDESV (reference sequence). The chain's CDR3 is CASSRGTSTLSYNEQFF. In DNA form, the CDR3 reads TGTGCCAGCAGCCGCGGGACTAGCACTCTGTCCTACAATGAGCAGTTCTTC.

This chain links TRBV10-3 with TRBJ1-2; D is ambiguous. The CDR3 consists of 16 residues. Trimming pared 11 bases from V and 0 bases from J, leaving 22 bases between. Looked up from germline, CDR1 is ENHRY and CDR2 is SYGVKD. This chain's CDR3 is CASSRILLRSNYGYTF. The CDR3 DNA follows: TGTGCCTCATCCAGGATTCTCTTGAGGTCTAACTATGGCTACACCTTC.

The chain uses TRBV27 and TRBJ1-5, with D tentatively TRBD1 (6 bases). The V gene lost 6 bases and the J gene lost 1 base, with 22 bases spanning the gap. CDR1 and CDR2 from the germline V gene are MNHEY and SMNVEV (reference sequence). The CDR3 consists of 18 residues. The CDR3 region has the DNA TGTGCCAGCAGACCTCCCCGGGACAACCGCCGGAGCAATCAGCCCCAGCATTTT. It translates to CASRPPRDNRRSNQPQHF.

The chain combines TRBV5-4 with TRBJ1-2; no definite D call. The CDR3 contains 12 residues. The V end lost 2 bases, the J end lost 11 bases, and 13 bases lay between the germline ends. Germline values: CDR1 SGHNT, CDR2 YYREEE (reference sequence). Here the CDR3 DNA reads TGTGCCAGCAGCTTCACACGGGGTGCTTACACCTTC. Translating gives CASSFTRGAYTF.

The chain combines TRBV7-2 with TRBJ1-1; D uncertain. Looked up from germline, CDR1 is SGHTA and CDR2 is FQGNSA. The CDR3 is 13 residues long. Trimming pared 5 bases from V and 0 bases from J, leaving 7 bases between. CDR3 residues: CASSTQLNTEAFF. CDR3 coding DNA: TGTGCCAGCAGCACACAGTTGAACACTGAAGCTTTCTTT. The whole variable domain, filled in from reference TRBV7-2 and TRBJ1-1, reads GAGVSQSPSNKVTEKGKDVELRCDPISGHTALYWYRQSLGQGLEFLIYFQGNSAPDKSGLPSDRFSAERTGGSVSTLTIQRTQQEDSAVYLCASSTQLNTEAFFGQGTRLTVV.

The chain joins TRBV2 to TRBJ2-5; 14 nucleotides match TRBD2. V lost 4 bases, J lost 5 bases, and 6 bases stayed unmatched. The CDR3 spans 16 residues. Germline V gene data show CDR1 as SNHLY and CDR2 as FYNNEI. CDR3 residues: CASSGGTSGSPETQYF. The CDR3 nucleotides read TGTGCCAGCAGTGGAGGGACTAGCGGGAGTCCGGAGACCCAGTACTTC.